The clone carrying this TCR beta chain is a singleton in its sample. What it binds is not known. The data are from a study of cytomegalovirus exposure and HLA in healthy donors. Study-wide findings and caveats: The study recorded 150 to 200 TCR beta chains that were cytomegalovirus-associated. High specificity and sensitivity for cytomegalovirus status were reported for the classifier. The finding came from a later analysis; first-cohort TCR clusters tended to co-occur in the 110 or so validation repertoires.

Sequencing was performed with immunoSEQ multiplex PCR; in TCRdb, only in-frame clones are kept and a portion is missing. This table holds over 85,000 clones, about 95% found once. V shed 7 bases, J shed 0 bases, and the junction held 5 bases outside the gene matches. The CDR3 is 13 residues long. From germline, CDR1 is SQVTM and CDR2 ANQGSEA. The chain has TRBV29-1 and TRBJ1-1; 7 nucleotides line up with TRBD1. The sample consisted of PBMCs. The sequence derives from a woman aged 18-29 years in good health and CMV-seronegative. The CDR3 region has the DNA TGCAGCGCTGGGACAGTCCTGAACACTGAAGCTTTCTTT. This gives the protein CSAGTVLNTEAFF.